The rows below give T cell receptor beta chains drawn from one sample of a study of persistence of HIV-infected CD4 T cells. Clones were sequenced by immunoSEQ multiplex PCR, and TCRdb holds only the in-frame ones, with some missing. This table has under 20,000 clones, 60% to 80% appearing once. Their antigens remain unidentified. Specimen: CD4+ T cells sorted from PBMCs after roughly 18-hour stimulation, collected from a patient who received antiretroviral therapy. The receptors were gathered from an adult woman with HIV who was CMV-seropositive. Each CDR3 is given with its conserved first and last residue. A D gene is named only where the DNA matches it firmly. The size field is filled for only some rows; it gives once, few, many or a size class.

TRBJ1-2,.,.,TRBV5-4,TGTGCCAGCAGCTTACAAAAGGGGATCAACTATGGCTACACCTTC,CASSLQKGINYGYTF
TRBJ1-3,.,.,TRBV7-2,TGTGCCAGCAGCTTAAGCCGACTCTCTGGAAACACCATATATTTT,CASSLSRLSGNTIYF
TRBJ1-2,few,TRBD1,TRBV7-8,TGTGCCAGCAGCCAGACAGGGTATGGCTACACCTTC,CASSQTGYGYTF
TRBJ2-3,.,TRBD2,TRBV30,TGTGCCTGGAGTGTAATTTCGACTAGCGGGGGGTCCACAGATACGCAGTATTTT,CAWSVISTSGGSTDTQYF
TRBJ1-5,.,TRBD1,TRBV27,TGTGCCAGCAGTTTAATAAGGGGGCGAGGGGATCAGCCCCAGCATTTT,CASSLIRGRGDQPQHF
TRBJ1-4,medium-sized,TRBD1,TRBV18,TGTGCCAGCTCACCAGAGACCCAGGGGGCAACTAATGAAAAACTGTTTTTT,CASSPETQGATNEKLFF
TRBJ2-5,few,TRBD2,TRBV6-5,TGTGCCAGCAGGCTCACTAGCGCCCAAGAGACCCAGTACTTC,CASRLTSAQETQYF
TRBJ2-3,few,TRBD1,TRBV5-8,TGTGCCAGCAGCTCCTGGACAGGGCGGGATACGCAGTATTTT,CASSSWTGRDTQYF
TRBJ2-3,.,.,TRBV20-1,TGCAGTGCTAGTTTTAACACAGATACGCAGTATTTT,CSASFNTDTQYF
TRBJ1-2,.,TRBD1,TRBV29-1,TGCAGCGTTGAGGCAGGGGGCAACTATGGCTACACCTTC,CSVEAGGNYGYTF
TRBJ2-3,few,TRBD2,TRBV30,TGTGCCTGGGGGAGGGCAGATACGCAGTATTTT,CAWGRADTQYF
TRBJ1-3,.,.,TRBV13,TGTGCCAGCAGCTTAGATCGGGGAGATGCTGGAAACACCATATATTTT,CASSLDRGDAGNTIYF
TRBJ1-6,.,TRBD1,TRBV6-5,TGTGCCAGCAGGACAGGGATTTATAATTCACCCCTCCACTTT,CASRTGIYNSPLHF
TRBJ2-2,few,TRBD1,TRBV11-3,TGTGCCAGCAGCACCTGGACAGGGTCCGCCGGGGAGCTGTTTTTT,CASSTWTGSAGELFF
TRBJ1-2,.,TRBD1,TRBV7-2,TGTGCCAGCAGCTCCACCGGGACAGTGGGCTATGGCTACACCTTC,CASSSTGTVGYGYTF
TRBJ2-1,.,.,TRBV4-1,TGCGCCAGCCAAGACCGTCTGGGGAATGAGCAGTTCTTC,CASQDRLGNEQFF